The 18 T cell receptor beta chains reported below all come from one sample, sequenced in a study of early T cells in non-severe SARS-CoV-2 infection (dated by TCRdb to about 2021). The library was obtained by 5' RACE. The sample was run on a NextSeq 500. TCRdb reprocessing: public reads trimmed at Q25 with fastp, clones called with MiXCR, in-frame beta chains kept. Rows with a matching CDR3 protein are joined into one entry that keeps the most common DNA and genes. This sample holds 80,000 or so distinct CDR3 sequences; less than 20% were observed only once. The ten largest clones add up to approximately 12% of the sample. The sample comprised whole blood. The receptor source for this set is an adult who was a healthcare worker with PCR-confirmed SARS-CoV-2 infection or an uninfected control (not recorded which).

CDR3 sequence (DNA): TGTGCCAGCAGCTCAGGACTAGCGGGAGGGCCTGGCACAGATACGCAGTATTTT. Translated, it gives CASSSGLAGGPGTDTQYF. This chain uses TRBV5-6 with TRBJ2-3, with 15 bases fitting TRBD2. Germline CDR1 reads SGHDT; CDR2 reads YYEEEE. Germline trimming cut 3 bases from V and 1 base from J; bases unmatched to any gene: 6. The CDR3 spans 18 residues.

The table lists this clonotype with a few counts. This chain uses TRBV6-6 with TRBJ1-1; 9 nucleotides line up with TRBD1. The CDR3 is 15 residues long. Trimming took 5 bases from V and 1 from J; bases not matched to a gene: 5. Germline assignment: CDR1 MNHNY and CDR2 SVGAGI (reference sequence). The CDR3 sequence is CASSPRGQGNTEAFF. Here the CDR3 DNA reads TGTGCCAGCAGTCCGCGGGGACAGGGGAACACTGAAGCTTTCTTT.

This clonotype was counted ten times or more. The rearrangement links TRBV7-9 to TRBJ1-2; D is ambiguous. Germline CDR1 and CDR2: SEHNR and FQNEAQ (reference sequence). V was shortened by 1 base and J by 2 bases, with 5 bases between the two germline ends. The CDR3 covers 13 residues. In DNA form, the CDR3 reads TGTGCCAGCAGCTTAGAGGCCAACTATGGCTACACCTTC. Translation: CASSLEANYGYTF.

This clonotype was picked up a small number of times. The chain employs TRBV7-2 and TRBJ2-7, with D possibly matching TRBD2 (6 bases). Trimming left V 1 base short and J 2 bases short, with 9 bases between. Germline assignment: CDR1 SGHTA and CDR2 FQGNSA. The CDR3 has 14 residues. This CDR3 is CASSLGGGTYEQYF. CDR3 DNA: TGTGCCAGCAGCTTAGGAGGCGGGACCTACGAGCAGTACTTC. Full variable domain (rest looked up from reference TRBV7-2 and TRBJ2-7): GAGVSQSPSNKVTEKGKDVELRCDPISGHTALYWYRQSLGQGLEFLIYFQGNSAPDKSGLPSDRFSAERTGGSVSTLTIQRTQQEDSAVYLCASSLGGGTYEQYFGPGTRLTVT.

This clonotype showed up just a few times. The chain joins TRBV28 to TRBJ2-2; 8 positions agree with TRBD1. Unmatched junction bases numbered 9, after V lost 8 bases and J lost 4 bases. This CDR3 is built from 15 residues. The germline gives CDR1 MDHEN, CDR2 SYDVKM. CDR3 residues: CASDARGTGTGELFF. As DNA, the CDR3 is TGTGCCAGCGACGCGAGGGGGACAGGCACCGGGGAGCTGTTTTTT. The variable domain in full, with the rest retrieved from reference TRBV28 and TRBJ2-2, is DVKVTQSSRYLVKRTGEKVFLECVQDMDHENMFWYRQDPGLGLRLIYFSYDVKMKEKGDIPEGYSVSREKKERFSLILESASTNQTSMYLCASDARGTGTGELFFGEGSRLTVL.

V usage is TRBV19 and J usage is TRBJ2-7; possibly TRBD2 for D (7 bases). V was clipped by 3 bases and J by 2 bases, with 14 bases between them. This CDR3 is 15 amino acids long. Looked up from germline, CDR1 is LNHDA and CDR2 is SQIVND (reference sequence). The CDR3 here is CASSIGLGGPYEQYF. CDR3 bases: TGTGCCAGTAGTATCGGGCTCGGGGGGCCCTACGAGCAGTACTTC.

In its sample, this clonotype was seen a few times. The V call is TRBV6-2 or TRBV6-3, the J call TRBJ2-2; D possibly corresponds to TRBD1 (5 bases). This CDR3 region has 16 residues. Germline CDR1 reads MNHEY; CDR2 reads SVGEGT. With 0 bases removed from V and 6 bases from J, the gap between germline ends came to 14 bases. This CDR3 reads CASSYSRQLVAGELFF. The CDR3 DNA reads as TGTGCCAGCAGTTACTCGAGACAGCTCGTTGCCGGGGAGCTGTTTTTT.

The chain joins TRBV5-1 to TRBJ2-1; the D gene is possibly TRBD2 (5 bases). The V end was cut by 7 bases, the J end by 2 bases, with 13 bases between. This CDR3 spans 14 amino acids. Germline V gene sequence: CDR1 SGHRS, CDR2 YFSETQ. CDR3 nucleotide sequence: TGCGCCAGCGGCCTAGCATCTCCCTACAATGAGCAGTTCTTC. Its protein is CASGLASPYNEQFF.

A single count supports this clonotype. The chain combines TRBV7-9 with TRBJ2-3, with D possibly TRBD1 on 6 matching bases. The ends were cut back, 6 bases at V and 0 bases at J, with 19 bases in the middle. CDR1 and CDR2 from the germline V gene are SEHNR and FQNEAQ (reference sequence). The CDR3 sequence is 17 residues long. The chain's CDR3 is CASSSSDRLSSTDTQYF. CDR3 coding DNA: TGTGCCAGCAGTTCCTCCGACAGGCTCTCTAGCACAGATACGCAGTATTTT.

Ten or more counts support this clonotype. This chain links TRBV20-1 with TRBJ1-1; TRBD1 is a possible D gene (5 bases). There are 13 residues in the CDR3. CDR1 is DFQATT, CDR2 SNEGSKA, per germline (reference sequence). The germline V and J ends were trimmed by 0 bases and 3 bases, with 8 bases remaining between them. The CDR3 DNA reads as TGCAGTGCTAGAGATCCCAGGGACACTGAAGCTTTCTTT. Translation: CSARDPRDTEAFF.

This chain uses TRBV7-2 with TRBJ2-3; a possible D gene is TRBD2 (7 bases). CDR1 and CDR2 from the germline V gene are SGHTA and FQGNSA. V lost 1 base, J lost 6 bases, and 14 bases lay in between. This CDR3 has 15 amino acids. CDR3 region: CASSLGSGGKDTQYF. CDR3 DNA sequence: TGTGCCAGCAGCTTAGGGTCGGGGGGCAAGGATACGCAGTATTTT.

A few counts support this clonotype. The chain recombines TRBV6-4 with TRBJ2-3; D uncertain. Trimming left V 1 base short and J 4 bases short, with 9 bases between. Germline loops: CDR1 MRHNA, CDR2 SNTAGT. The CDR3 totals 14 residues. In DNA, the CDR3 is TGTGCCAGCAGTGACTTCGGAGAGCCAGATACGCAGTATTTT. Its protein product is CASSDFGEPDTQYF.

This clonotype showed up just a few times. Here the CDR3 DNA reads TGTGCCAGCAGCTTATCGACCGTCCAACACACCATATATTTT. Translated: CASSLSTVQHTIYF. The chain recombines TRBV7-2 with TRBJ1-3; D gene unclear. The ends were cut back, 2 bases at V and 8 bases at J, with 13 bases in the middle. Per the germline V gene, CDR1 is SGHTA and CDR2 is FQGNSA. The CDR3 runs to 14 residues.

This clonotype was observed at least ten times. The chain carries TRBV20-1 and TRBJ1-5; D gene ambiguous. V was shortened by 1 base and J by 7 bases, with 11 bases between the two germline ends. Germline V gene data show CDR1 as DFQATT and CDR2 as SNEGSKA (reference sequence). The CDR3 contains 13 residues. The CDR3 DNA sequence: TGCAGTGCTAGAGTTGGGGAGGCGCAGCCCCAGCATTTT. It translates to CSARVGEAQPQHF.

This clonotype was seen more than once but under ten times. The chain recombines TRBV7-9 with TRBJ1-1, with a tentative D call TRBD1 (6 bases). Trimming took off 5 bases at V and 1 base at J, with 14 bases between the two ends. The germline V gene encodes CDR1 SEHNR and CDR2 FQNEAQ (reference sequence). The CDR3 totals 15 residues. In DNA form, the CDR3 reads TGTGCCAGCAGCCCTAGGGGGGGCTGGAACACTGAAGCTTTCTTT. This encodes CASSPRGGWNTEAFF.

The chain uses TRBV3-1 and TRBJ1-2; D not resolved. This CDR3 comprises 14 residues. Trimming took 4 bases from V and 0 from J, leaving 9 bases between them. From germline, CDR1 is LGHDT and CDR2 YNNKEL (reference sequence). The CDR3, as DNA: TGTGCCAGCAGCCTGACGGCCGCTAACTATGGCTACACCTTC. Amino acids: CASSLTAANYGYTF.

This chain links TRBV5-6 with TRBJ1-6; D unresolved. The CDR3 runs 13 residues. Trimming removed 4 bases from V and 9 bases from J, with 11 bases in between. Germline values: CDR1 SGHDT, CDR2 YYEEEE. As DNA, the CDR3 is TGTGCCAGCAGCCTCCCCTCGAGTTCACCCCTCCACTTT. Protein product: CASSLPSSSPLHF.

This clonotype has a handful of counts. The chain links TRBV7-3 to TRBJ2-6, with D uncertain. The germline V gene encodes CDR1 SGHTA and CDR2 FQGTGA. The CDR3 runs to 16 residues. The V gene lost 3 bases and the J gene lost 0 bases, with 9 bases spanning the gap. The CDR3 DNA is TGTGCCAGCAGCTTCCCCTCAGGCTCTGGGGCCAACGTCCTGACTTTC. Encoded protein: CASSFPSGSGANVLTF.